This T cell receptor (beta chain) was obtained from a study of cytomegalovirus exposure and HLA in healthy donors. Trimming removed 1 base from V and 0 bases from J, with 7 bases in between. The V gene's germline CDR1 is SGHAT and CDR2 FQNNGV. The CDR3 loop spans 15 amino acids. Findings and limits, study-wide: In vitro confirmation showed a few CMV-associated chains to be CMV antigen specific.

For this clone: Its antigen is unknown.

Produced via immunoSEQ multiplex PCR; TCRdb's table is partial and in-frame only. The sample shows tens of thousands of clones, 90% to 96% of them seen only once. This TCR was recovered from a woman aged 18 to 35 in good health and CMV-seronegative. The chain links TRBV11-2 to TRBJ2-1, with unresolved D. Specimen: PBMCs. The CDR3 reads CASSLGRSSYNEQFF. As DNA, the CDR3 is TGTGCCAGCAGCTTAGGCAGAAGCTCCTACAATGAGCAGTTCTTC. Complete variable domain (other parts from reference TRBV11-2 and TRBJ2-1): EAGVAQSPRYKIIEKRQSVAFWCNPISGHATLYWYQQILGQGPKLLIQFQNNGVVDDSQLPKDRFSAERLKGVDSTLKIQPAKLEDSAVYLCASSLGRSSYNEQFFGPGTRLTVL.